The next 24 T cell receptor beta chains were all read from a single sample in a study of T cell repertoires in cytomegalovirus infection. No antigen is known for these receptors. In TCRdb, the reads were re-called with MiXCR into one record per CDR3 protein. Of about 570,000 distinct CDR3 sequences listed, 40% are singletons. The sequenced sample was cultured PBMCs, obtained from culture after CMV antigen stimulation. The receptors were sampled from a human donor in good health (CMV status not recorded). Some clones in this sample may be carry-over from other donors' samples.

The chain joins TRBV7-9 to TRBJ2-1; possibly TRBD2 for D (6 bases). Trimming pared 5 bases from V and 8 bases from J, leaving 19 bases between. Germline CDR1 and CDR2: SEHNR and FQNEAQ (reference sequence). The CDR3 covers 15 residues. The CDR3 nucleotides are TGTGCCAGCAGCCTTCGGGGGAAGGAGAGGGATGAGCAGTTCTTC. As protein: CASSLRGKERDEQFF.

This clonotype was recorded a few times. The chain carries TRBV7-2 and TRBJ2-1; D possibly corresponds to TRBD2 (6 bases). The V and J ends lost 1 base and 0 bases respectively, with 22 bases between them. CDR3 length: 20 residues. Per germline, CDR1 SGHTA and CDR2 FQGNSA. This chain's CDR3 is CASSLGGRFRGLSSYNEQFF. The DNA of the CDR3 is TGTGCCAGCAGCTTAGGGGGGAGGTTTAGAGGCCTTTCCTCCTACAATGAGCAGTTCTTC.

Here the CDR3 DNA reads TGTGCCAGCAGCTTAACGCAGACAGGGTCAGATACGCAGTATTTT. Translated: CASSLTQTGSDTQYF. This chain uses TRBV7-3 with TRBJ2-3; 7 nucleotides align to TRBD1. Germline-derived CDR1 and CDR2 are SGHTA and FQGTGA. The CDR3 is made up of 15 amino acids. The J segment lost 4 bases and the V segment lost 0 bases, leaving 4 bases of the junction unmatched. Looking up the rest from reference TRBV7-3 and TRBJ2-3 gives the full variable domain: GAGVSQTPSNKVTEKGKYVELRCDPISGHTALYWYRQSLGQGPEFLIYFQGTGAADDSGLPNDRFFAVRPEGSVSTLKIQRTERGDSAVYLCASSLTQTGSDTQYFGPGTRLTVL.

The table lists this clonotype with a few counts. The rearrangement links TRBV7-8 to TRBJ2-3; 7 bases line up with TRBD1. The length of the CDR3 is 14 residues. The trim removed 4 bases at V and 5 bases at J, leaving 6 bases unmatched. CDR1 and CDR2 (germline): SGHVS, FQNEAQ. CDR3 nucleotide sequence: TGTGCCAGCAGCTCCAGGGGGTCGATAGATACGCAGTATTTT. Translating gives CASSSRGSIDTQYF.

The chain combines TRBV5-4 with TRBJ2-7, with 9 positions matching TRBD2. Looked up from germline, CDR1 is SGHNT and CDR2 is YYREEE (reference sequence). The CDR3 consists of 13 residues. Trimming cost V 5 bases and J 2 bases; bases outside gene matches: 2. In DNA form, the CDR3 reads TGTGCCAGCAGGTCTAGCGGGACCTACGAGCAGTACTTC. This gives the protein CASRSSGTYEQYF.

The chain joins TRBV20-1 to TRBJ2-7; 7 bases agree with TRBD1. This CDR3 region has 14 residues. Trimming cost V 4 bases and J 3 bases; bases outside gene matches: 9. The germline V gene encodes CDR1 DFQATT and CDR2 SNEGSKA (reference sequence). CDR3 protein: CSAIKRDSHYEQYF. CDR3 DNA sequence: TGCAGTGCTATCAAGAGGGACAGCCACTACGAGCAGTACTTC.

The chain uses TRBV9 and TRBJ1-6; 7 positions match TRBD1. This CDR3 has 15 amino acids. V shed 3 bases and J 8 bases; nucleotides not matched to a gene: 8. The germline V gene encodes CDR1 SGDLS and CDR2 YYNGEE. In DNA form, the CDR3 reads TGTGCCAGCAGCGCCCAGGGGACAGTCGATTCACCCCTCCACTTT. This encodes CASSAQGTVDSPLHF.

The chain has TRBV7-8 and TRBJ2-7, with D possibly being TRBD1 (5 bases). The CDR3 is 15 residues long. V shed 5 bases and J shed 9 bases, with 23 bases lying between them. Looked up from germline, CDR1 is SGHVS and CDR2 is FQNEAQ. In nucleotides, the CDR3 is TGTGCCAGCAGCCCCCTCGACTCGACAGTCCGGGTGCAGTACTTC. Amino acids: CASSPLDSTVRVQYF.

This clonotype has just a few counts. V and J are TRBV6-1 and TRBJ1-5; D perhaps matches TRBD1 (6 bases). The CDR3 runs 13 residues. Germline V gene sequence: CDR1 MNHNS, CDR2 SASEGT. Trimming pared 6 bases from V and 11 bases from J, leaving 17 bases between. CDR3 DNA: TGTGCCAGCAGCCCGGGGGCGCAGGGGACCCAGCATTTT. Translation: CASSPGAQGTQHF.

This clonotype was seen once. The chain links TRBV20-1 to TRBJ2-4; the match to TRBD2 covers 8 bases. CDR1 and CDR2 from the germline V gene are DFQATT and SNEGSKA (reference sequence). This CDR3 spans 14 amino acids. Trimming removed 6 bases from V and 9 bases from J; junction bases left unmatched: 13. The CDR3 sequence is CSARRGLASTIQYF. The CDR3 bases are TGCAGTGCCAGGCGCGGACTAGCTTCGACCATTCAGTACTTC.

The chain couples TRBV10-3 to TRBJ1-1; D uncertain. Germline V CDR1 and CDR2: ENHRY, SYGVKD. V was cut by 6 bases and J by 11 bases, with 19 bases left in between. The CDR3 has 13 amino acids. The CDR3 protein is CAIRYAQDQKAFF. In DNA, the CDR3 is TGTGCCATCAGGTACGCCCAAGACCAGAAGGCTTTCTTT.

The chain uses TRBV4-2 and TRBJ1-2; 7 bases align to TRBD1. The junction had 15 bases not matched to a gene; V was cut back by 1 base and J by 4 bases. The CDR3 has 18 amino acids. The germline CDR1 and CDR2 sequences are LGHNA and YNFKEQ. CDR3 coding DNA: TGTGCCAGCAGCCAAGGGGGCTCAGACAGGGTTGTTCCCTATGGCTACACCTTC. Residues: CASSQGGSDRVVPYGYTF.

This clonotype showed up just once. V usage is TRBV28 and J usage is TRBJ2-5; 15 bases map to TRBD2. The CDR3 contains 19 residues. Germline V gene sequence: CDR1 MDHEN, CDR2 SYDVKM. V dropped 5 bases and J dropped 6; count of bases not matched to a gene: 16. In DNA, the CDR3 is TGTGCCAGCAGTCGACAACCCCGGACTAGCGGGGGGGTGGGGAAGACCCAGTACTTC. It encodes CASSRQPRTSGGVGKTQYF.

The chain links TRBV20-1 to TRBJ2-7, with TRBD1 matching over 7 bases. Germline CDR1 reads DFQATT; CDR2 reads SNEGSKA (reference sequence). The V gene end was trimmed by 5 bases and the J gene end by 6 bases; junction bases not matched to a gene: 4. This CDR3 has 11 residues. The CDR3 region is CSAAHRGEQYF. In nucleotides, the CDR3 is TGCAGTGCTGCGCACAGGGGCGAGCAGTACTTC.

The CDR3 nucleotides are TGCGCCAGCAGCCCCCAGCTGGGGGGGCTTAATGAAAAACTGTTTTTT. Amino acids: CASSPQLGGLNEKLFF. This chain links TRBV4-3 with TRBJ1-4, with D perhaps matching TRBD1 (6 bases). CDR1 and CDR2 from the germline V gene are LGHNA and YSLEER. The CDR3 covers 16 residues. Trimming removed 4 bases at V and 4 bases at J, with 16 bases between.

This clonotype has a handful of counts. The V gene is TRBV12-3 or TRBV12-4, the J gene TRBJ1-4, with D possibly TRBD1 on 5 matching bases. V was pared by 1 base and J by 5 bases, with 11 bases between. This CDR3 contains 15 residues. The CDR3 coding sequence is TGTGCCAGCAGTTTAGGGGGCAGGGCAAATGAAAAACTGTTTTTT. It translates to CASSLGGRANEKLFF.

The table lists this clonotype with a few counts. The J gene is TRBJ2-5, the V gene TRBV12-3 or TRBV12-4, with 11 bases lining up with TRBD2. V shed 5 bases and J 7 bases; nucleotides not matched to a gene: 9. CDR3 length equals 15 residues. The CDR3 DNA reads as TGTGCCAGCAGTAACCGACTAGCGGGAAAACTGACCCAGTACTTC. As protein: CASSNRLAGKLTQYF.

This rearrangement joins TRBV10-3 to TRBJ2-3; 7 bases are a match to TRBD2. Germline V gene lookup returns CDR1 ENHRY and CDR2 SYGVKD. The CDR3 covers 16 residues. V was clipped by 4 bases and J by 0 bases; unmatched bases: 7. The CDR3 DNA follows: TGTGCCATCAGTGGGGACTATACTACTAGCACAGATACGCAGTATTTT. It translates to CAISGDYTTSTDTQYF.

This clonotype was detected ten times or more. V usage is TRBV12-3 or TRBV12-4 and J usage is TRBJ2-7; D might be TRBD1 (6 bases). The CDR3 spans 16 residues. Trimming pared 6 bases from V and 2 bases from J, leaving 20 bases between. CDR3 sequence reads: CASSKKTGPSAYEQYF. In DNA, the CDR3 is TGTGCCAGCAGCAAAAAGACAGGTCCAAGCGCCTACGAGCAGTACTTC.

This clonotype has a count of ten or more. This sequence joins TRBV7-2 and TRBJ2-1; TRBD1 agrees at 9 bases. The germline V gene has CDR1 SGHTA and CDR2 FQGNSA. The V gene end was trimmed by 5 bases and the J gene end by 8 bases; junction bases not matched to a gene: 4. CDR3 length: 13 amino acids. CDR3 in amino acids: CASSPDRGDEQFF. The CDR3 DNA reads TGTGCCAGCAGCCCAGACAGGGGGGATGAGCAGTTCTTC.

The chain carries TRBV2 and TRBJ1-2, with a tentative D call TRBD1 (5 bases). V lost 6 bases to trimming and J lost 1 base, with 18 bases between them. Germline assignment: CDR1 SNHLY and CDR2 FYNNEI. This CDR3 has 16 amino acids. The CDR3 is CASSAGQLQGNYGYTF. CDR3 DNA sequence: TGTGCCAGCAGCGCCGGGCAACTCCAGGGTAACTATGGCTACACCTTC.

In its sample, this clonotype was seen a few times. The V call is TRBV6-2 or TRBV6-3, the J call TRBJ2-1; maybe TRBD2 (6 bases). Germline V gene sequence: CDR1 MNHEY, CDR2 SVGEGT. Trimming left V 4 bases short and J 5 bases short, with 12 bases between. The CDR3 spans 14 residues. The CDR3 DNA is TGTGCCAGCAGTTGGGGGGTTTCCAACAATGAGCAGTTCTTC. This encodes CASSWGVSNNEQFF.

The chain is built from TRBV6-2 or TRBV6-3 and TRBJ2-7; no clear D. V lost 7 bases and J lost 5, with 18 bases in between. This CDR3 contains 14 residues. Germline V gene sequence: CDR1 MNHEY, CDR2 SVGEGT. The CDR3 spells CASNGRPGVDEQYF. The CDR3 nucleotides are TGTGCCAGCAACGGACGCCCGGGCGTTGACGAGCAGTACTTC.

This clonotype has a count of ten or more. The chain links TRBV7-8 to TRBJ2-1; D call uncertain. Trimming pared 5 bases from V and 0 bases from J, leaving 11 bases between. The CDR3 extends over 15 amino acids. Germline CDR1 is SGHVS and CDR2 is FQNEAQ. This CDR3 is CASSPRPSSYNEQFF. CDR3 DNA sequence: TGTGCCAGCAGCCCTCGACCCAGCTCCTACAATGAGCAGTTCTTC.